The rows below give T cell receptor beta chains drawn from one sample of a study of control samples from healthy donors and cancer patients. Clones were read by immunoSEQ multiplex PCR, and TCRdb kept only the in-frame ones, dropping some. The sample holds 350,000 to 450,000 clones, over 75% seen once. Sequences were obtained from PBMCs. The receptors derive from a man aged 40-49 years with head and neck cancer. The CDR3 runs from the conserved cysteine through the conserved F or W. A D gene is named only where the DNA matches it firmly. Size tells how often a clone was seen (once, few, many) or the class of an expanded clone, and some rows leave it out.

D	size	V	J	DNA	CDR3
.	.	TRBV5-1	TRBJ2-1	TGCGCCAGCAGCCAGGACGCCGCCGACAGTTACAATGAGCAGTTCTTC	CASSQDAADSYNEQFF
.	.	TRBV7-6	TRBJ2-7	TGTGCCAGCAGCTCCCTAACGGACCCTTTTAATGAGCAGTACTTC	CASSSLTDPFNEQYF
.	few	TRBV11-2	TRBJ2-7	TGTGCCAGCAGCTCCGGAGTCGAGCAGTACTTC	CASSSGVEQYF
TRBD1	.	TRBV7-8	TRBJ2-7	TGTGCCAGCAGCTTATCGGGACAGGAACTCTACGAGCAGTACTTC	CASSLSGQELYEQYF
TRBD2	.	TRBV7-3	TRBJ2-3	TGTGCCAGCAGCTTCAACCCAGCGGGAAACACAGATACGCAGTATTTT	CASSFNPAGNTDTQYF
TRBD2	.	TRBV5-1	TRBJ2-3	TGCGCCAGCAGCCAGACTAGCGCTCCCACAGATACGCAGTATTTT	CASSQTSAPTDTQYF
.	.	TRBV5-1	TRBJ2-1	TGCGCCAGCAGCTTTACGGCTAATGAGCAGTTCTTC	CASSFTANEQFF
.	.	TRBV4-2	TRBJ2-1	TGTGCCAGCAGCCAAGATCTGGGCGGCTATAACAATGAGCAGTTCTTC	CASSQDLGGYNNEQFF
TRBD2	.	TRBV28	TRBJ2-3	TGTGCCAGCAGCCCGAGCGGGGGAAGCACAGATACGCAGTATTTT	CASSPSGGSTDTQYF
TRBD1	.	TRBV18	TRBJ1-6	TGTGCCAGCTCACCAAAAGGGACAGGCCCGGGTAATTCACCCCTCCACTTT	CASSPKGTGPGNSPLHF
.	.	TRBV27	TRBJ2-5	TGTGCCAGCGGGACCCTCGGGGGAGAGACCCAGTACTTC	CASGTLGGETQYF
.	.	TRBV30	TRBJ2-7	TGTGCCTGGAGTGTACGGTCGGATTACGAGCAGTACTTC	CAWSVRSDYEQYF
TRBD2	.	TRBV28	TRBJ2-1	TGTGCCAGCAGCTTCAGACTAGCGGGAGGAAATGAGCAGTTCTTC	CASSFRLAGGNEQFF
.	.	TRBV30	TRBJ1-5	TGTGCTCGAAAGCCGGGTAATGGGCAGCCCCAGCATTTT	CARKPGNGQPQHF
TRBD1	.	TRBV12-3/TRBV12-4	TRBJ1-1	TGTGCCAGCAGGGAACAGGGGAGCACTGAAGCTTTCTTT	CASREQGSTEAFF
TRBD1	once	TRBV5-1	TRBJ1-2	TGCGCCAGCAGCACAGGACAGGGGGCCTATGGCTACACCTTC	CASSTGQGAYGYTF
TRBD2	once	TRBV9	TRBJ2-7	TGTGCCAGCAGCGAAGGGAGGGTACAGTACTTC	CASSEGRVQYF
TRBD1	.	TRBV28	TRBJ1-3	TGTGCCAGCAGTCCCCCGGGACAGGTTGTTGGAAACACCATATATTTT	CASSPPGQVVGNTIYF
.	.	TRBV6-4	TRBJ1-5	TGTGCCAGCAGAACTAGGGGGGATAGCAATCAGCCCCAGCATTTT	CASRTRGDSNQPQHF
TRBD1	.	TRBV5-5	TRBJ1-5	TGTGCCAGCAGCCCTAGACAGGGTTCGGGTCAGCCCCAGCATTTT	CASSPRQGSGQPQHF
.	once	TRBV5-1	TRBJ1-3	TGCGCCAGCAGCTCTCAGGGAAACTCTGGAAACACCATATATTTT	CASSSQGNSGNTIYF
TRBD1	.	TRBV28	TRBJ2-7	TGTGCCAGCAGTTTTTCAGGGGGCAATAACTACGAGCAGTACTTC	CASSFSGGNNYEQYF
TRBD1	.	TRBV28	TRBJ1-2	TGTGCCAGCAGCCCAGACAGGGCTAGCTATGGCTACACCTTC	CASSPDRASYGYTF
.	.	TRBV27	TRBJ1-2	TGTGCCAGCAGTTTACGGGAGGGGGCTAACTATGGCTACACCTTC	CASSLREGANYGYTF
.	.	TRBV7-3	TRBJ2-2	TGTGCCAGCAGCCTACAATGGAACACCGGGGAGCTGTTTTTT	CASSLQWNTGELFF
TRBD1	once	TRBV2	TRBJ1-6	TGTGCCAGCAGGCCCCGGGACAGGAATAATTCACCCCTCCACTTT	CASRPRDRNNSPLHF
TRBD1	.	TRBV15	TRBJ1-1	TGTGCCACCAGTCATCCGGGACAGGGTACTGAAGCTTTCTTT	CATSHPGQGTEAFF
TRBD1	.	TRBV6-5	TRBJ2-2	TGTGCCAGCAGTTTAGGGGGCTTATCCACCGGGGAGCTGTTTTTT	CASSLGGLSTGELFF
.	.	TRBV19	TRBJ1-1	TGTGCCAGTAGTCCCCCGGGGGGGCAAGCTTTCTTT	CASSPPGGQAFF
.	.	TRBV18	TRBJ2-1	TGTGCCAGCTCACCGACGGGACAACGGAATGAGCAGTTCTTC	CASSPTGQRNEQFF
.	once	TRBV6-2/TRBV6-3	TRBJ2-5	TGTGCCAGCAGTTACTCCGGGACACTCCAAGAGACCCAGTACTTC	CASSYSGTLQETQYF
.	.	TRBV7-2	TRBJ2-7	TGTGCCAGCAGCTTAGTTACGTCCCAAGCCTACGAGCAGTACTTC	CASSLVTSQAYEQYF
TRBD2	once	TRBV28	TRBJ2-7	TGTGCCAGCAGTCCAGCGGGGGCGGGGGCCTCCTACGAGCAGTACTTC	CASSPAGAGASYEQYF
.	once	TRBV6-5	TRBJ1-5	TGTGCCAGCAGTTCTCAGTATAGCAATCAGCCCCAGCATTTT	CASSSQYSNQPQHF
.	once	TRBV19	TRBJ1-2	TGTGCCAGTAGGATACTCAAGGGCGGCGGAGGCTACACCTTC	CASRILKGGGGYTF
TRBD2	.	TRBV5-1	TRBJ2-1	TGCGCCAGCAGCGTGGGACTAGGAGTCGTAAATGAGCAGTTCTTC	CASSVGLGVVNEQFF
.	few	TRBV6-5	TRBJ2-5	TGTGCCAGCAGTCCCCGGGGACGGTGGCAAGAGACCCAGTACTTC	CASSPRGRWQETQYF
TRBD2	.	TRBV4-1	TRBJ2-1	TGCGCCAGCAGCCGACCTAGCGGGGGGGCGGGTGAGCAGTTCTTC	CASSRPSGGAGEQFF
.	.	TRBV11-2	TRBJ2-5	TGTGCCAGCAGCTTAGATTCCCCTAGCCAGTACTTC	CASSLDSPSQYF
TRBD1	.	TRBV7-3	TRBJ1-2	TGTGCCAGCAGCTTAAGTGCGGACAGGGATTTATATGGCTACACCTTC	CASSLSADRDLYGYTF
TRBD2	.	TRBV4-1	TRBJ2-5	TGCGCCAGCAGCCAAGATTCGGTCGCGGGGGGACCATACTACAAAGAGACCCAGTACTTC	CASSQDSVAGGPYYKETQYF